What follows describes a single T cell receptor (beta chain). Its antigen remains unknown. Generated by immunoSEQ multiplex PCR, the TCRdb table keeps only in-frame clones and is missing some. Among over 90,000 clones listed, about 90% were seen once. The CDR3 extends over 13 amino acids. Germline V CDR1 and CDR2: KGHSH, LQKENI. Trimming removed 10 bases from V and 5 bases from J; junction bases left unmatched: 7. This record belongs to a study of siplizumab effects on memory and regulatory T cells. General study points: The authors could not assign a naive or memory phenotype to roughly 80-97% of proliferating CD4+ or CD8+ clones. Apparently key alloresponse contributors, naive T cells also seemed more diverse than memory cells. Treg origin accounted for an average of around 69% of mappable alloreactive CD4+ clones with siplizumab and roughly 27% in controls.

The receptor was derived from a human donor in good health. Sequencing was performed on CD4+ T cells sorted from blood. The V and J genes are TRBV18 and TRBJ2-5; TRBD1 matches at 10 bases. The CDR3 is CATRRGQGETQYF. In nucleotides, the CDR3 is TGTGCCACCCGACGGGGACAGGGGGAGACCCAGTACTTC.